Following are 20 T cell receptor beta chains from one sample sequenced in a study of T cells in Graves' hyperthyroidism and ophthalmopathy. RNA transcripts provided the source from which TCR beta CDR3 regions were amplified. The primer set for the first-round RT-PCR of the TCR CDR3 was HTBI. Using its own MiXCR run on the multiplex PCR reads, TCRdb lists one record per CDR3 protein. The sample carries approximately 530,000 distinct CDR3 sequences, 20% recorded once. The sequenced sample consisted of blood. These receptors came from a man aged 40-50 years with Graves' ophthalmopathy.

This clonotype occurred a few times. The chain employs TRBV7-8 and TRBJ1-2; D not resolved. Germline CDR1 and CDR2: SGHVS and FQNEAQ. The CDR3 runs 14 residues. V lost 1 base to trimming and J lost 4 bases, with 10 bases between them. The CDR3 DNA sequence: TGTGCCAGCAGCTTAGATCTCTCCACCTATGGCTACACCTTC. Protein sequence: CASSLDLSTYGYTF.

This chain uses TRBV11-2 with TRBJ2-3; 15 bases fit TRBD2. The CDR3 consists of 20 residues. Germline-derived CDR1 and CDR2 are SGHAT and FQNNGV. V was pared by 8 bases and J by 2 bases, with 17 bases of the junction left unmatched. The CDR3 is CASGYPPTGTSGRLTDTQYF. The CDR3 DNA sequence: TGTGCCAGCGGATACCCCCCTACCGGGACTAGCGGGAGGCTCACAGATACGCAGTATTTT.

J is TRBJ2-2 and V is TRBV4-3, with 12 positions matching TRBD2. The germline gives CDR1 LGHNA, CDR2 YSLEER. The CDR3 loop spans 17 amino acids. Trimming at V came to 4 bases and at J to 5 bases, leaving 8 bases not matched to a gene. The CDR3 here is CASSPRLAGVGTGELFF. Here the CDR3 DNA reads TGCGCCAGCAGCCCTCGACTAGCGGGAGTCGGGACCGGGGAGCTGTTTTTT.

The chain couples TRBV6-1 to TRBJ2-1, with 9 bases that match TRBD2. The CDR3 sequence is 14 residues long. The V and J ends lost 7 bases and 2 bases, in that order; junction bases with no gene match: 3. In germline, CDR1 is MNHNS, CDR2 SASEGT. The CDR3 DNA follows: TGTGCCAGCAATCTAGCGGGGACCTACAATGAGCAGTTCTTC. Translated, it gives CASNLAGTYNEQFF.

This clonotype came up many times. CDR3 DNA: TGTGCCAGCAGTTATAAGGTCCCGGGGGGCGAGCAGTACTTC. Protein sequence: CASSYKVPGGEQYF. The chain has TRBV12-3 or TRBV12-4 and TRBJ2-7, with 7 bases aligning to TRBD2. This CDR3 is 14 amino acids long. The junction had 9 bases not matched to a gene; V was cut back by 4 bases and J by 6 bases.

This chain uses TRBV6-5 with TRBJ2-7, with no clear D. The germline V gene encodes CDR1 MNHEY and CDR2 SVGAGI. This CDR3 spans 17 amino acids. V was pared by 2 bases and J by 2 bases, with 19 bases between. CDR3 DNA: TGTGCCAGCAGTTACGCAGCTGGCCCCCAGGATCCCTACGAGCAGTACTTC. Encoded protein: CASSYAAGPQDPYEQYF.

The chain combines TRBV6-5 with TRBJ2-2; the match to TRBD2 covers 8 bases. J lost 5 bases, V lost 0 bases, and 8 bases had no gene match. Germline CDR1 is MNHEY and CDR2 is SVGAGI. The CDR3 sequence is 17 residues long. The CDR3 here is CASSYSTNGGVTGELFF. In DNA, the CDR3 is TGTGCCAGCAGTTACTCGACAAACGGGGGGGTGACCGGGGAGCTGTTTTTT.

This clonotype was counted only a few times. The gene calls are TRBV5-1 and TRBJ1-1; perhaps TRBD1 as D (6 bases). This CDR3 has 15 amino acids. The V end was cut by 4 bases, the J end by 1 base, with 14 bases between. Per germline, CDR1 SGHRS and CDR2 YFSETQ. CDR3 loop: CASSVSGVGNTEAFF. CDR3 DNA: TGCGCCAGCAGCGTCTCAGGGGTAGGGAACACTGAAGCTTTCTTT.

This clonotype was recorded only once. One base away lies a much larger clone, so this may be a sequencing read error. J is TRBJ1-1 and V is TRBV28; D is uncertain. V lost 3 bases, J lost 11 bases, and 13 bases lay in between. The length of the CDR3 is 12 residues. From germline, CDR1 is MDHEN and CDR2 SYDVKM. Written as DNA, the CDR3 is TGTGCCAGCAGTTTGTGTGGCCTGCGGGCTTTCTTT. Protein: CASSLCGLRAFF.

This clonotype turned up a few times. The rearrangement uses TRBV27 and TRBJ1-5; no clear D. CDR3 length: 14 amino acids. V was cut by 2 bases and J by 3 bases, with 8 bases left in between. Looked up from germline, CDR1 is MNHEY and CDR2 is SMNVEV (reference sequence). The DNA for the CDR3 is TGTGCCAGCAGTTTAGTTGGGATCAATCAGCCCCAGCATTTT. Translated: CASSLVGINQPQHF.

The chain links TRBV4-3 to TRBJ1-5, with a possible D match to TRBD1 (5 bases). The CDR3 has 17 residues. Per the germline V gene, CDR1 is LGHNA and CDR2 is YSLEER. V was clipped by 4 bases and J by 15 bases, with 31 bases between them. DNA for the CDR3: TGCGCCAGCAGCCGAGAAAGGCTATATGGACAAGGGCTCCCTGGGCATTTT. Protein sequence: CASSRERLYGQGLPGHF.

This clonotype has ten or more counts. The chain uses TRBV18 and TRBJ2-5, with D hard to call. This CDR3 spans 12 amino acids. In germline, CDR1 is KGHSH, CDR2 LQKENI. Trimming removed 6 bases from V and 4 bases from J, with 9 bases in between. The CDR3, as DNA: TGTGCCAGCTCGGAGACACGAGAGACCCAGTACTTC. Encoded protein: CASSETRETQYF.

This clonotype was observed at least ten times. This chain links TRBV5-1 with TRBJ2-1, with 8 nucleotides matching TRBD1. CDR3 length: 14 residues. Germline V lookup: CDR1 SGHRS, CDR2 YFSETQ. V lost 4 bases and J lost 4; bases outside the gene matches: 4. DNA of the CDR3: TGCGCCAGCAGCAGGGGACAGGAGTACAATGAGCAGTTCTTC. Translating gives CASSRGQEYNEQFF. The entire variable domain, with the rest obtained from reference TRBV5-1 and TRBJ2-1, is as follows: KAGVTQTPRYLIKTRGQQVTLSCSPISGHRSVSWYQQTPGQGLQFLFEYFSETQRNKGNFPGRFSGRQFSNSRSEMNVSTLELGDSALYLCASSRGQEYNEQFFGPGTRLTVL.

This clonotype appeared a few times. The rearrangement links TRBV7-8 to TRBJ1-2; D is perhaps TRBD1 (6 bases). The V end lost 2 bases, the J end lost 4 bases, and 14 bases lay between the germline ends. Germline CDR1 and CDR2: SGHVS and FQNEAQ. The CDR3 length is 15 residues. CDR3 in amino acids: CASSLNRAIGYGYTF. CDR3 coding DNA: TGTGCCAGCAGCTTAAACAGGGCCATCGGCTATGGCTACACCTTC.

As to this clonotype: A much larger clonotype is one base distant, so this may be a read error. The chain joins TRBV7-3 to TRBJ2-5; 9 positions agree with TRBD2. The CDR3 totals 16 residues. Germline V gene lookup returns CDR1 SGHTA and CDR2 FQGTGA. CDR3 sequence (DNA): TGTGCCAACAGCTTAGCGGCGCTAGCGGGACAAGAGACCCAGTACTTC. Translation gives CANSLAALAGQETQYF.

This clonotype was seen many times. The chain joins TRBV6-1 to TRBJ2-1; D ambiguous. The germline CDR1 and CDR2 sequences are MNHNS and SASEGT. This CDR3 has 12 amino acids. Trimming removed 8 bases at V and 3 bases at J, with 8 bases between. The CDR3 spells CASGPLYNEQFF. CDR3 sequence (DNA): TGTGCCAGCGGCCCACTCTACAATGAGCAGTTCTTC.

This clonotype showed up many times. The chain links TRBV3-1 to TRBJ2-3; D is unresolved. CDR3 length equals 16 residues. Deletions cut 2 bases from V and 3 bases from J, with 15 bases between. Germline values: CDR1 LGHDT, CDR2 YNNKEL (reference sequence). CDR3 sequence: CASSQSLGRRTDTQYF. The DNA of the CDR3 is TGTGCCAGCAGCCAATCTCTGGGCCGCAGGACAGATACGCAGTATTTT.

This clonotype was counted ten times or more. The V call is TRBV7-8, the J call TRBJ2-5, with 11 bases fitting TRBD2. The CDR3 spans 17 residues. V shed 5 bases, J shed 7 bases, and the junction held 15 bases outside the gene matches. From germline, CDR1 is SGHVS and CDR2 FQNEAQ. The CDR3 sequence is CASSPGVAGGNLGTQYF. For the CDR3, the DNA is TGTGCCAGCAGCCCGGGGGTAGCGGGAGGGAATCTGGGGACCCAGTACTTC.

The J gene is TRBJ2-5, the V gene TRBV24-1; D is possibly TRBD1 or TRBD2 (6 bases each). V was pared by 10 bases and J by 2 bases, with 13 bases between. Germline CDR1 KGHDR, CDR2 SFDVKD. The CDR3 sequence is 13 residues long. This chain's CDR3 is CATNEGGQETQYF. The CDR3 bases are TGTGCCACAAACGAAGGGGGGCAAGAGACCCAGTACTTC.

The chain joins TRBV3-1 to TRBJ2-1; 11 nucleotides match TRBD1. This CDR3 is built from 15 residues. J was trimmed by 7 bases and V by 4 bases; bases with no gene match: 6. Germline V gene data show CDR1 as LGHDT and CDR2 as YNNKEL (reference sequence). The CDR3 nucleotides read TGTGCCAGCAGCCCGGGACAGGGGGTCGTAAATGAGCAGTTCTTC. Protein product: CASSPGQGVVNEQFF.